This is a list of T cell receptor beta chains from one sample in a study of OX40 agonist ivuxolimab in advanced cancers. The method was immunoSEQ multiplex PCR; TCRdb's version includes in-frame clones alone and lacks a portion of them. The repertoire includes about 16,000 clones, roughly 79% of them detected once, and roughly 12% sits in the top ten. The material sequenced was CD4+ or CD8+ T cells sorted from blood, taken in a trial of the OX40 agonist ivuxolimab. These TCRs come from an adult with an advanced solid tumor such as melanoma, head and neck, liver or kidney cancer. The CDR3 runs from the conserved cysteine through the conserved F or W.

V	J	CDR3
TRBV2	TRBJ2-7	CASSEGLYSYEQYF
TRBV4-2	TRBJ2-3	CASSQIQTGATDTQYF
TRBV4-1	TRBJ1-1	CASSQGLWAFF
TRBV5-4	TRBJ2-2	CASSQGLAGNTGELFF
TRBV7-5	TRBJ2-1	CARSSTSGGAGEQFF
TRBV7-9	TRBJ2-1	CASSWDRGLNEQFF
TRBV5-5	TRBJ2-1	CASSRWAAESSYNEQFF
TRBV4-1	TRBJ2-7	CASSLSGGTYEQYF
TRBV6-5	-	CASSYDVSYEQYF
TRBV19	TRBJ1-6	CASRMTGVSPLHF
TRBV7-3	TRBJ2-7	CASSAGPNYEQYF
TRBV27	TRBJ2-1	CASRLAGAYNEQFF
TRBV4-3	TRBJ2-7	CASSQYGTGDYEQYF
TRBV9	TRBJ2-5	CASSVGVGAVETQYF
TRBV27	TRBJ1-1	CASSLLQGGTEAFF
TRBV21-1	TRBJ2-5	CASGTGFQETQYF
TRBV19	TRBJ2-2	CASSIRGTPYANTGELFF
TRBV6-1	TRBJ2-2	CASSWDTTGELFF
TRBV13	TRBJ1-2	CASSEPGAPGGYTF
TRBV27	TRBJ2-1	CASKLQGGYNEQFF
TRBV6-1	TRBJ2-1	CASSAGEGSYNEQFF
TRBV27	TRBJ1-2	CASSTGTGYGYTF
TRBV11-3	TRBJ1-6	CASSLGESSYNSPLHF
TRBV6-5	TRBJ1-5	CASRTGGSNQPQHF
TRBV7-6	TRBJ2-7	CASSDRDRTPYEQYF
TRBV9	TRBJ1-1	CASSPHESFTEAFF
TRBV5-5	TRBJ1-4	CASSWTGTYNEKLFF
TRBV27	TRBJ1-2	CASSSFRDRDGGYTF
TRBV7-9	TRBJ1-2	CASSPSDRDHYGYTF
TRBV6-5	TRBJ2-1	CASSYTGLAGAEQFF
TRBV5-6	TRBJ1-1	CASSFSDEAFF
TRBV6-1	TRBJ1-4	CASSAPESTNEKLFF
TRBV7-9	TRBJ2-2	CASSLGLAGANTGELFF
TRBV6-6	TRBJ1-4	CASSYSTGGKLFF
TRBV27	TRBJ2-3	CASSLGTDTQYF
TRBV7-9	TRBJ1-2	CASRGSGTEGGGYTF
TRBV6-6	TRBJ2-7	CASSYSATLSYEQYF